This is a list of T cell receptor beta chains from one sample in a study of blood T cell repertoires in COVID-19. Assay used: immunoSEQ multiplex PCR; TCRdb lists only in-frame clones, some missing. The sample holds about 300,000 clones, 85% to 90% seen once. Sequencing was carried out using peripheral blood. These receptor sequences come from a woman aged 40 to 50 who had recovered from COVID-19. Each CDR3 is given with its conserved first and last residue. Each record gives: D gene, V gene, J gene, clone size, CDR3 DNA, CDR3 protein. D genes are given only for firm matches. Expanded clones get a size class; other rows say once, few or many, or leave the size out.

D: .
V: TRBV2
J: TRBJ1-6
size: .
DNA: TGTGCCAGCAGTTCGAGTAGCTCCTATAATTCACCCCTCCACTTT
CDR3: CASSSSSSYNSPLHF

D: .
V: TRBV19
J: TRBJ1-2
size: .
DNA: TGTGCCAGTAGTATCCCTCCACCAGACTATGGCTACACCTTC
CDR3: CASSIPPPDYGYTF

D: .
V: TRBV7-2
J: TRBJ2-1
size: .
DNA: TGTGCCAGCAGCTTACTGCATCCAGGGGCATCCTACAATGAGCAGTTCTTC
CDR3: CASSLLHPGASYNEQFF

D: TRBD1
V: TRBV6-2/TRBV6-3
J: TRBJ2-2
size: once
DNA: TGTGCCAGCAGTTTCTTAGACAGGGCCCCTACCGGGGAGCTGTTTTTT
CDR3: CASSFLDRAPTGELFF

D: TRBD2
V: TRBV5-5
J: TRBJ2-5
size: .
DNA: TGTGCCAGCAGCTTGGCTAGCGGGGGAGGTTCGGGAGAGACCCAGTACTTC
CDR3: CASSLASGGGSGETQYF

D: .
V: TRBV21-1
J: TRBJ1-4
size: .
DNA: TGTGCCAGCAGCGGTCAAGAGGTCCGGAGAGAAAAACTGTTTTTT
CDR3: CASSGQEVRREKLFF

D: TRBD1
V: TRBV2
J: TRBJ2-7
size: .
DNA: TGTGCCAGCAGTCTTCGGACAGGGGGCGACGAGCAGTACTTC
CDR3: CASSLRTGGDEQYF

D: TRBD2
V: TRBV7-2
J: TRBJ2-3
size: once
DNA: TGTGCCAGCAGCTTGGGACTAGCGTTAGGGGATACGCAGTATTTT
CDR3: CASSLGLALGDTQYF

D: TRBD2
V: TRBV7-9
J: TRBJ2-5
size: .
DNA: TGTGCCAGCAGCCCCGGGACTAGCGGTCTACAGACCCAGTACTTC
CDR3: CASSPGTSGLQTQYF

D: TRBD1
V: TRBV6-6
J: TRBJ1-2
size: .
DNA: TGTGCCAGCAGTCAGACAGGGGACGGCTACACCTTC
CDR3: CASSQTGDGYTF

D: TRBD1
V: TRBV27
J: TRBJ1-6
size: few
DNA: TGTGCCAGCAGTTTCTCGACAGGGCATAATTCACCCCTCCACTTT
CDR3: CASSFSTGHNSPLHF

D: .
V: TRBV6-5
J: TRBJ1-3
size: .
DNA: TGTGCCAGCAGTTACTCACGGACACCGGGAAACACCATATATTTT
CDR3: CASSYSRTPGNTIYF

D: .
V: TRBV5-1
J: TRBJ2-1
size: .
DNA: TGCGCCAGCAGCTTGGAGGGGCCAGCCTCCTACAATGAGCAGTTCTTC
CDR3: CASSLEGPASYNEQFF

D: .
V: TRBV9
J: TRBJ2-2
size: few
DNA: TGTGCCAGCAGCGTAGATAGCCCGGCTTCCGGGGAGCTGTTTTTT
CDR3: CASSVDSPASGELFF

D: TRBD1
V: TRBV4-2
J: TRBJ1-5
size: .
DNA: TGTGCCAGCAGCCGGGGACAGGGAAGGACGGAAGCCCAGCATTTT
CDR3: CASSRGQGRTEAQHF

D: TRBD1
V: TRBV30
J: TRBJ1-1
size: .
DNA: TGTGCCTGGAGGGGACAGGGGCCACACCCAAGGGACACTGAAGCTTTCTTT
CDR3: CAWRGQGPHPRDTEAFF

D: .
V: TRBV5-1
J: TRBJ2-7
size: .
DNA: TGCGCCAGCAGCCCACAGGGGGGGTCCTACGAGCAGTACTTC
CDR3: CASSPQGGSYEQYF

D: .
V: TRBV11-2
J: TRBJ1-6
size: .
DNA: TGTGCCAGCAGTGTGGTCGGCGGCACCTATAATTCACCCCTCCACTTT
CDR3: CASSVVGGTYNSPLHF

D: TRBD1
V: TRBV29-1
J: TRBJ1-4
size: .
DNA: TGCAGCGCCCGGACAGGGTCAACTGAAAAACTGTTTTTT
CDR3: CSARTGSTEKLFF

D: TRBD1
V: TRBV18
J: TRBJ2-1
size: .
DNA: TGTGCCAGCTCATTGGGACAGCGGAATGAGCAGTTCTTC
CDR3: CASSLGQRNEQFF

D: .
V: TRBV9
J: TRBJ1-1
size: .
DNA: TGTGCCAGCAGCTTGGGATCCGGGACACCTGAAGCTTTCTTT
CDR3: CASSLGSGTPEAFF

D: .
V: TRBV5-1
J: TRBJ1-2
size: .
DNA: TGCGCCAGCAGCTTGGGCCAGGTGGCCGGAGGCTACACCTTC
CDR3: CASSLGQVAGGYTF

D: .
V: TRBV12-3/TRBV12-4
J: TRBJ2-7
size: .
DNA: TGTGCCAGCAGTTTACTATACGAGCAGTACTTC
CDR3: CASSLLYEQYF

D: .
V: TRBV6-2/TRBV6-3
J: TRBJ1-5
size: .
DNA: TGTGCCAGCAGTTACGGGCAGGGGAGAACTCAGCCCCAGCATTTT
CDR3: CASSYGQGRTQPQHF

D: TRBD2
V: TRBV19
J: TRBJ2-7
size: once
DNA: TGTGCCAGTAGTATAGCGGGGGGTAGCTCCTACGAGCAGTACTTC
CDR3: CASSIAGGSSYEQYF

D: TRBD1
V: TRBV18
J: TRBJ2-1
size: .
DNA: TGTGCCAGCTCACCACGGGACAGACTCATCTACAATGAGCAGTTCTTC
CDR3: CASSPRDRLIYNEQFF

D: .
V: TRBV18
J: TRBJ1-5
size: few
DNA: TGTGCCAGCTCACGAGGCCAAAATAGCAATCAGCCCCAGCATTTT
CDR3: CASSRGQNSNQPQHF

D: .
V: TRBV10-1
J: TRBJ1-2
size: .
DNA: TGCGCAGGGTGGGGGCGCGAAGGCTACACCTTC
CDR3: CAGWGREGYTF

D: .
V: TRBV7-9
J: TRBJ2-1
size: .
DNA: TGTGCCAGCAGCGCAGGGGTAAATGAGCAGTTCTTC
CDR3: CASSAGVNEQFF

D: TRBD2
V: TRBV9
J: TRBJ2-1
size: .
DNA: TGTGCCAGCAGTTGGGAGGGGAGCTCCTACAATGAGCAGTTCTTC
CDR3: CASSWEGSSYNEQFF

D: .
V: TRBV6-1
J: TRBJ2-1
size: .
DNA: TGTGCCAGCAGTGAAGCAACGGCGAGGCGGTTCTTC
CDR3: CASSEATARRFF

D: TRBD2
V: TRBV6-5
J: TRBJ2-7
size: .
DNA: TGTGCCAGCAGTTACTTGGCGGGGGGCGTCTACGAGCAGTACTTC
CDR3: CASSYLAGGVYEQYF

D: TRBD1
V: TRBV29-1
J: TRBJ1-2
size: .
DNA: TGCAGCGTGGAAGACAGGGGGCGGGAATATGGCTACACCTTC
CDR3: CSVEDRGREYGYTF

D: .
V: TRBV10-3
J: TRBJ1-2
size: .
DNA: TGTGCCACCCGGTTGGGAGGGGGAGCTAACTATGGCTACACCTTC
CDR3: CATRLGGGANYGYTF

D: .
V: TRBV4-3
J: TRBJ1-4
size: .
DNA: TGCGCCAGCAGCCAAGCCCCCCCAAACAGGGCTAATAATGAAAAACTGTTTTTT
CDR3: CASSQAPPNRANNEKLFF

D: .
V: TRBV7-6
J: TRBJ2-1
size: .
DNA: TGTGCCAGCAGCTTAGCGCTATGGCAGGTATACAATGAGCAGTTCTTC
CDR3: CASSLALWQVYNEQFF

D: TRBD2
V: TRBV3-1/TRBV3-2
J: TRBJ2-5
size: .
DNA: TGTGCCAGTCTTAACGGGGGGGCAGGAGAGACCCAGTACTTC
CDR3: CASLNGGAGETQYF

D: TRBD1
V: TRBV6-5
J: TRBJ1-2
size: once
DNA: TGTGCCAGCAGTTACCAGACAGGGGCGGAGGACTATGGCTACACCTTC
CDR3: CASSYQTGAEDYGYTF

D: TRBD2
V: TRBV27
J: TRBJ2-3
size: few
DNA: TGTGCCAGCAGTTTATCGGGGCGGGGGGGGACAGATACGCAGTATTTT
CDR3: CASSLSGRGGTDTQYF

D: .
V: TRBV30
J: TRBJ2-3
size: .
DNA: TGTGCCTGGAGTTGGCGGAGCGCAGATACGCAGTATTTT
CDR3: CAWSWRSADTQYF

D: .
V: TRBV19
J: TRBJ1-1
size: .
DNA: TGTGCCAGTAGTACGACAGGAGCCGTGAACACTGAAGCTTTCTTT
CDR3: CASSTTGAVNTEAFF

D: TRBD1
V: TRBV5-4
J: TRBJ2-5
size: .
DNA: TGTGCCAGCAGCCGAGACCCGACAGGGGGAAGAGAGACCCAGTACTTC
CDR3: CASSRDPTGGRETQYF

D: TRBD2
V: TRBV3-1/TRBV3-2
J: TRBJ2-1
size: once
DNA: TGTGCCAGCAGCCTTTGGACTAGCGGAGTACTCTACAATGAGCAGTTCTTC
CDR3: CASSLWTSGVLYNEQFF

D: .
V: TRBV11-2
J: TRBJ1-2
size: .
DNA: TGTGCCAGCAGCTTTTCGGGGGATGCCCATGGCTACACCTTC
CDR3: CASSFSGDAHGYTF

D: .
V: TRBV5-1
J: TRBJ2-2
size: .
DNA: TGCGCCAGCAGCTTTTACCCGGGGACCGGGGAGCTGTTTTTT
CDR3: CASSFYPGTGELFF

D: TRBD2
V: TRBV6-5
J: TRBJ2-1
size: .
DNA: TGTGCCATCGGAGTAGCGGGGGGATTCTACAATGAGCAGTTCTTC
CDR3: CAIGVAGGFYNEQFF

D: .
V: TRBV29-1
J: TRBJ2-3
size: .
DNA: TGCAGCGCCCTGGGAGGGGGGACAGATACGCAGTATTTT
CDR3: CSALGGGTDTQYF

D: .
V: TRBV19
J: TRBJ2-3
size: .
DNA: TGTGCCAGTAACCGGGGGGCGGCGGATACGCAGTATTTT
CDR3: CASNRGAADTQYF